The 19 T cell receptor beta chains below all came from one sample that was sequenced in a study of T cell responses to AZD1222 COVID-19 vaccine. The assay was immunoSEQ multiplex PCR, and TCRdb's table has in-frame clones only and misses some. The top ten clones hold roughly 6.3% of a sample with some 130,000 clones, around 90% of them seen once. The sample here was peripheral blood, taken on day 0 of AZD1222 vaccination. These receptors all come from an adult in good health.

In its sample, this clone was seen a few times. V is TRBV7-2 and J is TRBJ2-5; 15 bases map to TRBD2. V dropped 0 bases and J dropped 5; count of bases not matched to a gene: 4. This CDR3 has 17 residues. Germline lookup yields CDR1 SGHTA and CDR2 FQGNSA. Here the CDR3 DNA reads TGTGCCAGCAGCTTAGCCGGGACTAGCGGGGGGCGGGAGACCCAGTACTTC. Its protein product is CASSLAGTSGGRETQYF. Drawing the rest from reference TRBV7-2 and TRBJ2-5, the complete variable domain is GAGVSQSPSNKVTEKGKDVELRCDPISGHTALYWYRQSLGQGLEFLIYFQGNSAPDKSGLPSDRFSAERTGGSVSTLTIQRTQQEDSAVYLCASSLAGTSGGRETQYFGPGTRLLVL.

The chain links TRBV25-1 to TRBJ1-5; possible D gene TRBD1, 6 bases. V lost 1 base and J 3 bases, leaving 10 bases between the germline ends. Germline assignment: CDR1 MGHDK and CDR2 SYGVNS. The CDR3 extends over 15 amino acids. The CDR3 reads CASSELGGDNQPQHF. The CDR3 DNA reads TGTGCCAGCAGTGAATTGGGGGGCGACAATCAGCCCCAGCATTTT.

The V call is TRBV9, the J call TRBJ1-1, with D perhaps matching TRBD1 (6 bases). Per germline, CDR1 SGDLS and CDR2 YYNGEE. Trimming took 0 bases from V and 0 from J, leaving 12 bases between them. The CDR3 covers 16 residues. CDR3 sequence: CASSVELRGLNTEAFF. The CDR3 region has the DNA TGTGCCAGCAGCGTAGAATTAAGGGGGTTGAACACTGAAGCTTTCTTT. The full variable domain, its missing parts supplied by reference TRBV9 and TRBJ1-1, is DSGVTQTPKHLITATGQRVTLRCSPRSGDLSVYWYQQSLDQGLQFLIQYYNGEERAKGNILERFSAQQFPDLHSELNLSSLELGDSALYFCASSVELRGLNTEAFFGQGTRLTVV.

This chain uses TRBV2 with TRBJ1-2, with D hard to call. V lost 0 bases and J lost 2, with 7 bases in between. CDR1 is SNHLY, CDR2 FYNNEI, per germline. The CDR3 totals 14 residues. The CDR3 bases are TGTGCCAGCAGTGAAGCGCGGGCCAACTATGGCTACACCTTC. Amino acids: CASSEARANYGYTF.

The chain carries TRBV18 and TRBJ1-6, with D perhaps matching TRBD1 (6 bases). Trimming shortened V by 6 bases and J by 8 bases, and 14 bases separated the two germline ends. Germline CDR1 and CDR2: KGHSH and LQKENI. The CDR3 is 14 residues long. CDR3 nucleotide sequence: TGTGCCAGCTCCCGGGGGGGGGCGGATTCACCCCTCCACTTT. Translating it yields CASSRGGADSPLHF.

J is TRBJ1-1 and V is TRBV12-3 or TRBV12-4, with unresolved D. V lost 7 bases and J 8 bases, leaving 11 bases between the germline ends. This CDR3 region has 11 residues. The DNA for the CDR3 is TGTGCCAGCACCGAGACTGGGGAAGCTTTCTTT. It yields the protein CASTETGEAFF.

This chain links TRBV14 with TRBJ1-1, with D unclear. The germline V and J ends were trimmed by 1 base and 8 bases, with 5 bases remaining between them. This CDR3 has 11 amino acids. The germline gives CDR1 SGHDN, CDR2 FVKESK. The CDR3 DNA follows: TGTGCCAGCAGCCAAGGGCCGGAAGCTTTCTTT. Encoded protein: CASSQGPEAFF.

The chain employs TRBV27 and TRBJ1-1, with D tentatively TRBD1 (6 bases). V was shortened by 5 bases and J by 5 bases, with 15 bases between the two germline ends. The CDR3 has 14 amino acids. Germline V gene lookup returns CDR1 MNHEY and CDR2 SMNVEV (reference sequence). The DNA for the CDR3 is TGTGCCAGCAGTAGAACAGGGTCAACGACTGAAGCTTTCTTT. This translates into CASSRTGSTTEAFF.

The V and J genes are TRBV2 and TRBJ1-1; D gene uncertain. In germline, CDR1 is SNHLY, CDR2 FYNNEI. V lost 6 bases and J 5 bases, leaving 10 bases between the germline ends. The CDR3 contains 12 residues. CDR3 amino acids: CASRATRTEAFF. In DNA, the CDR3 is TGTGCCAGCAGGGCTACCAGGACTGAAGCTTTCTTT.

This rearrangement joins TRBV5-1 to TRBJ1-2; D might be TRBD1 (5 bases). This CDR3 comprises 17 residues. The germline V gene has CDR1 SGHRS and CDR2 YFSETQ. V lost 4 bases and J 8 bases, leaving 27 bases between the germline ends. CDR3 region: CASSLGGLQGRGRGYTF. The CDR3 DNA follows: TGCGCCAGCAGCCTGGGGGGACTCCAAGGGAGGGGTCGCGGCTACACCTTC.

The CDR3: CASSQDRGRDTQYF. CDR3 nucleotide sequence: TGCGCCAGCAGCCAAGACAGGGGCAGAGATACGCAGTATTTT. The genes are TRBV4-1 and TRBJ2-3; D may be TRBD1 (6 bases). The CDR3 totals 14 residues. V lost 0 bases and J lost 5, with 9 bases in between. Germline assignment: CDR1 MGHRA and CDR2 YSYEKL.

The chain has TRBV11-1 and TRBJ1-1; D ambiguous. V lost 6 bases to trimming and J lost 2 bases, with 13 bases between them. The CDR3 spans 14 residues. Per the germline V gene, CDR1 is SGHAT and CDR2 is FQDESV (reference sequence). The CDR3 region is CASRRDLANTEAFF. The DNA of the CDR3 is TGTGCCAGCAGACGTGACCTGGCCAACACTGAAGCTTTCTTT.

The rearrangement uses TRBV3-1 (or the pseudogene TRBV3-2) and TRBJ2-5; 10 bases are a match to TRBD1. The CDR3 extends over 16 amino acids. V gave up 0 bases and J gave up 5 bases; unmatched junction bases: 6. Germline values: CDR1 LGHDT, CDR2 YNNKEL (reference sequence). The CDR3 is CASSQDRGTGVETQYF. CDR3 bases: TGTGCCAGCAGCCAAGATCGCGGGACAGGGGTCGAGACCCAGTACTTC.

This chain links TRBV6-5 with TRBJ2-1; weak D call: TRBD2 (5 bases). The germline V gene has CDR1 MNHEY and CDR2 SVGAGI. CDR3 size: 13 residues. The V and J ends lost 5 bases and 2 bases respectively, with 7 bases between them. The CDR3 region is CASSPGAYNEQFF. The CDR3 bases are TGTGCCAGCAGTCCCGGGGCCTACAATGAGCAGTTCTTC.

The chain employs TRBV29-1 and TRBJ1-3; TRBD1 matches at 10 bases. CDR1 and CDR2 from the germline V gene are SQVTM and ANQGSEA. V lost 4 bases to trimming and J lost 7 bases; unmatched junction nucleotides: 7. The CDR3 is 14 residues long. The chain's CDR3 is CSVVGDRGSNTIYF. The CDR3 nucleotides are TGCAGCGTTGTGGGGGACAGGGGAAGCAACACCATATATTTT.

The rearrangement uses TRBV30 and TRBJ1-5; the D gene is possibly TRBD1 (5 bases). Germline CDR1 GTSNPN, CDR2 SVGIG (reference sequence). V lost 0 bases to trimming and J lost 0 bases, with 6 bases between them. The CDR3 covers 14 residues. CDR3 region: CAWSVGHSNQPQHF. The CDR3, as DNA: TGTGCCTGGAGTGTAGGACATAGCAATCAGCCCCAGCATTTT.

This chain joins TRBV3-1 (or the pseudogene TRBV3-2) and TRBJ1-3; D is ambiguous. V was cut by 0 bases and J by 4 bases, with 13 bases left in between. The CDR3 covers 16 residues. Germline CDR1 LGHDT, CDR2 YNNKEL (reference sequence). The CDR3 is CASSQETGPWGNTIYF. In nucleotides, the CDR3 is TGTGCCAGCAGCCAAGAGACGGGCCCCTGGGGAAACACCATATATTTT.

The CDR3 DNA sequence: TGTGCCAGTAGGCAGGCGGGCAACGATGAGCAGTTCTTC. Translating gives CASRQAGNDEQFF. The chain joins TRBV19 to TRBJ2-1; weak D call: TRBD2 (5 bases). This CDR3 is built from 13 residues. The ends were cut back, 6 bases at V and 8 bases at J, with 14 bases in the middle. The germline CDR1 and CDR2 sequences are LNHDA and SQIVND (reference sequence).

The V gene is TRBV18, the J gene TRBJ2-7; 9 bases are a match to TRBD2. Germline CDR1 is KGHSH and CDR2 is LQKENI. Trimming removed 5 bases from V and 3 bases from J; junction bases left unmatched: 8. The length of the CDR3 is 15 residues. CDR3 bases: TGTGCCAGCTCAACCGGGACTAGCCTCGACTACGAGCAGTACTTC. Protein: CASSTGTSLDYEQYF.